Presented here are 26 T cell receptor beta chains from one specimen sequenced in a study of T cell responses to AZD1222 COVID-19 vaccine. Profiling relied on immunoSEQ multiplex PCR, and the TCRdb table lists in-frame clones only, not all of them. Seen here are approximately 150,000 clones, approximately 90% observed once, and the top ten hold roughly 4.4%. The sequencing here drew on peripheral blood, taken on day 0 of MenACWY control vaccination. The receptors shown here come from an adult in good health.

This clone was detected once. The chain uses TRBV16 and TRBJ2-1; D uncertain. CDR3 length: 14 residues. V lost 4 bases to trimming and J lost 2 bases, with 9 bases between them. The germline CDR1 and CDR2 sequences are KGHSY and FQNENV. For the CDR3, the DNA is TGTGCCAGCAGCCGTAGCAGTCCCTACAATGAGCAGTTCTTC. Its translation: CASSRSSPYNEQFF. The full variable domain, rest sourced from reference TRBV16 and TRBJ2-1, is GEEVAQTPKHLVRGEGQKAKLYCAPIKGHSYVFWYQQVLKNEFKFLISFQNENVFDETGMPKERFSAKCLPNSPCSLEIQATKLEDSAVYFCASSRSSPYNEQFFGPGTRLTVL.

This clone came up once. The chain links TRBV6-5 to TRBJ2-7; 7 bases agree with TRBD1. The trim removed 6 bases at V and 2 bases at J, leaving 10 bases unmatched. Germline-derived CDR1 and CDR2 are MNHEY and SVGAGI. The CDR3 totals 15 residues. The CDR3 here is CASSSTTTGAYEQYF. CDR3 coding DNA: TGTGCCAGCAGCTCAACAACCACAGGGGCCTACGAGCAGTACTTC.

The chain combines TRBV19 with TRBJ1-4; D is undetermined. Trimming took 4 bases from V and 7 from J, leaving 7 bases between them. The CDR3 has 12 residues. Germline values: CDR1 LNHDA, CDR2 SQIVND (reference sequence). This CDR3 reads CASSSNVEKLFF. The CDR3 DNA sequence: TGTGCCAGTAGTAGCAATGTTGAAAAACTGTTTTTT. The whole variable domain, remainder taken from reference TRBV19 and TRBJ1-4, is DGGITQSPKYLFRKEGQNVTLSCEQNLNHDAMYWYRQDPGQGLRLIYYSQIVNDFQKGDIAEGYSVSREKKESFPLTVTSAQKNPTAFYLCASSSNVEKLFFGSGTQLSVL.

The chain is built from TRBV4-3 and TRBJ2-3; 11 bases are a match to TRBD2. This CDR3 contains 15 residues. Per germline, CDR1 LGHNA and CDR2 YSLEER. V gave up 1 base and J gave up 6 bases; unmatched junction bases: 3. CDR3 residues: CASSQVAGGPDTQYF. The CDR3 DNA reads as TGCGCCAGCAGCCAAGTAGCGGGAGGGCCCGATACGCAGTATTTT.

The chain combines TRBV30 with TRBJ1-3, with no clear D. Per the germline V gene, CDR1 is GTSNPN and CDR2 is SVGIG (reference sequence). The ends were cut back, 0 bases at V and 3 bases at J, with 6 bases in the middle. The CDR3 sequence is 13 residues long. The CDR3 coding sequence is TGTGCCTGGAGTGTGCAGCTTGGAAACACCATATATTTT. It yields the protein CAWSVQLGNTIYF.

The chain employs TRBV4-1 and TRBJ2-1; D remains unclear. V lost 1 base to trimming and J lost 10 bases, with 11 bases between them. CDR1 is MGHRA and CDR2 is YSYEKL in the germline V gene. This CDR3 is built from 13 residues. Here the CDR3 DNA reads TGCGCCAGCAGCCAAGTCAGGTCTCGCGAGCAGTTCTTC. Amino acids: CASSQVRSREQFF.

The chain has TRBV6-2 or TRBV6-3 and TRBJ1-6; D gene ambiguous. The CDR3 is made up of 14 amino acids. V was shortened by 0 bases and J by 7 bases, with 7 bases between the two germline ends. Germline CDR1 and CDR2: MNHEY and SVGEGT. As DNA, the CDR3 is TGTGCCAGCAGTTACTCGAACGTAAATTCACCCCTCCACTTT. Translating it yields CASSYSNVNSPLHF.

The J gene is TRBJ1-1, the V gene TRBV5-1; TRBD1 might be the D (6 bases). The V end lost 4 bases, the J end lost 4 bases, and 17 bases lay between the germline ends. CDR1 and CDR2 (germline): SGHRS, YFSETQ. The CDR3 runs to 15 residues. CDR3: CASSTQGGGGTEAFF. CDR3 in DNA: TGCGCCAGCAGCACACAGGGAGGTGGCGGCACTGAAGCTTTCTTT.

The J gene is TRBJ1-1, the V gene TRBV3-1 (or the pseudogene TRBV3-2); 7 bases line up with TRBD1. The trim removed 0 bases at V and 0 bases at J, leaving 4 bases unmatched. The CDR3 is 16 amino acids. Germline V CDR1 and CDR2: LGHDT, YNNKEL (reference sequence). CDR3 protein: CASSQDKGAVNTEAFF. The CDR3 DNA is TGTGCCAGCAGCCAAGATAAGGGGGCGGTGAACACTGAAGCTTTCTTT.

The rearrangement links TRBV19 to TRBJ1-3; D gene unclear. V was trimmed by 8 bases and J by 0 bases, leaving 11 bases between them. Germline V CDR1 and CDR2: LNHDA, SQIVND (reference sequence). The CDR3 runs 14 residues. The chain's CDR3 is CASARLISGNTIYF. CDR3 coding DNA: TGTGCCAGTGCTAGACTGATCTCTGGAAACACCATATATTTT. The full variable domain, rest sourced from reference TRBV19 and TRBJ1-3, is DGGITQSPKYLFRKEGQNVTLSCEQNLNHDAMYWYRQDPGQGLRLIYYSQIVNDFQKGDIAEGYSVSREKKESFPLTVTSAQKNPTAFYLCASARLISGNTIYFGEGSWLTVV.

The chain is built from TRBV18 and TRBJ2-2, with TRBD2 as a possible D gene (6 bases). Trimming pared 5 bases from V and 0 bases from J, leaving 10 bases between. The CDR3 runs to 15 residues. Germline CDR1 is KGHSH and CDR2 is LQKENI. CDR3 in amino acids: CASSSRGANTGELFF. The CDR3 DNA reads as TGTGCCAGCTCATCCCGCGGGGCGAACACCGGGGAGCTGTTTTTT.

The chain has TRBV9 and TRBJ2-7; tentatively, D is TRBD1 (5 bases). V lost 4 bases and J 4 bases, leaving 15 bases between the germline ends. Germline V gives CDR1 SGDLS, CDR2 YYNGEE. CDR3 size: 14 residues. This CDR3 is CASSPRQPPYEQYF. CDR3 bases: TGTGCCAGCAGCCCCCGACAGCCTCCTTACGAGCAGTACTTC.

This chain joins TRBV5-1 and TRBJ1-1; 8 positions match TRBD1. Per the germline V gene, CDR1 is SGHRS and CDR2 is YFSETQ. V shed 4 bases, J shed 4 bases, and the junction held 3 bases outside the gene matches. The CDR3 consists of 13 residues. CDR3 protein: CASSHGQGTEAFF. The CDR3, as DNA: TGCGCCAGCAGCCATGGACAGGGCACTGAAGCTTTCTTT.

This chain connects TRBV7-8 to TRBJ2-1; TRBD1 aligns across 8 bases. Germline V gene sequence: CDR1 SGHVS, CDR2 FQNEAQ. The CDR3 length is 16 residues. The J segment lost 7 bases and the V segment lost 0 bases, leaving 8 bases of the junction unmatched. This CDR3 reads CASSLAQGTGSNEQFF. The DNA for the CDR3 is TGTGCCAGCAGCTTAGCGCAAGGGACAGGATCTAATGAGCAGTTCTTC.

J is TRBJ1-1 and V is TRBV9, with D possibly being TRBD1 (6 bases). Germline V gene lookup returns CDR1 SGDLS and CDR2 YYNGEE. V was pared by 0 bases and J by 4 bases, with 13 bases between. CDR3 length: 15 residues. CDR3 protein: CASSVGGAAITEAFF. The CDR3 DNA reads as TGTGCCAGCAGCGTAGGGGGGGCTGCGATCACTGAAGCTTTCTTT.

The rearrangement links TRBV7-5 to TRBJ2-1; the DNA was not used to check the table's D call, TRBD1. TRBV7-5 is tagged as a pseudogene. The CDR3 contains 14 residues. The chain's CDR3 is CALSLSGQAMKQFF. For the CDR3, the DNA is TGTGCCCTATCCCTTTCAGGACAAGCAATGAAGCAGTTCTTC.

This rearrangement joins TRBV7-6 to TRBJ2-4; TRBD2 agrees at 10 bases. This CDR3 region has 17 residues. The germline gives CDR1 SGHVS, CDR2 FNYEAQ. J lost 4 bases, V lost 0 bases, and 6 bases had no gene match. CDR3 coding DNA: TGTGCCAGCAGCTTAGCACTAGCGGGATTGGAGAAAAACATTCAGTACTTC. Encoded protein: CASSLALAGLEKNIQYF.

V usage is TRBV4-1 and J usage is TRBJ1-4; weak D call: TRBD1 (6 bases). The V gene's germline CDR1 is MGHRA and CDR2 YSYEKL. The CDR3 is 15 residues long. V dropped 6 bases and J dropped 1 base, with 12 bases sitting between them. The CDR3 is CASRKQGGTNEKLFF. CDR3 coding DNA: TGCGCCAGCAGAAAACAGGGTGGAACTAATGAAAAACTGTTTTTT.

This sequence joins TRBV7-6 and TRBJ2-2; D gene uncertain. V was trimmed by 1 base and J by 5 bases, leaving 5 bases between them. This CDR3 contains 13 residues. Germline V gives CDR1 SGHVS, CDR2 FNYEAQ. This CDR3 reads CASSLGRTGELFF. CDR3 coding DNA: TGTGCCAGCAGCTTAGGACGAACCGGGGAGCTGTTTTTT. Filled out from reference TRBV7-6 and TRBJ2-2, the complete variable domain reads GAGVSQSPRYKVTKRGQDVALRCDPISGHVSLYWYRQALGQGPEFLTYFNYEAQQDKSGLPNDRFSAERPEGSISTLTIQRTEQRDSAMYRCASSLGRTGELFFGEGSRLTVL.

The genes are TRBV11-2 and TRBJ2-1; 14 bases align to TRBD2. This CDR3 is built from 15 residues. Trimming cost V 5 bases and J 8 bases; bases outside gene matches: 5. From germline, CDR1 is SGHAT and CDR2 FQNNGV. CDR3 loop: CASSHGTSGSDEQFF. The CDR3 nucleotides read TGTGCCAGCAGCCACGGGACTAGCGGGAGCGATGAGCAGTTCTTC. The full variable domain, in which reference TRBV11-2 and TRBJ2-1 provide the parts outside the CDR3, is EAGVAQSPRYKIIEKRQSVAFWCNPISGHATLYWYQQILGQGPKLLIQFQNNGVVDDSQLPKDRFSAERLKGVDSTLKIQPAKLEDSAVYLCASSHGTSGSDEQFFGPGTRLTVL.

In this sample, this clone turned up once. The chain is built from TRBV12-3 or TRBV12-4 and TRBJ1-1, with unresolved D. The CDR3 is made up of 13 amino acids. With 6 bases removed from V and 5 bases from J, the gap between germline ends came to 13 bases. The CDR3 spells CASSLTRITEAFF. CDR3 coding DNA: TGTGCCAGCAGCCTGACACGGATAACTGAAGCTTTCTTT.

The chain couples TRBV7-8 to TRBJ1-4, with unresolved D. The V gene's germline CDR1 is SGHVS and CDR2 FQNEAQ. Trimming took off 2 bases at V and 0 bases at J, with 4 bases between the two ends. The length of the CDR3 is 14 residues. The CDR3 reads CASSLIATNEKLFF. CDR3 bases: TGTGCCAGCAGCTTAATTGCAACTAATGAAAAACTGTTTTTT.

The rearrangement joins TRBV9 to TRBJ1-1, with 7 bases identical to TRBD1. CDR1 and CDR2 from the germline V gene are SGDLS and YYNGEE. J was trimmed by 1 base and V by 3 bases; bases with no gene match: 3. The CDR3 is 14 residues long. In nucleotides, the CDR3 is TGTGCCAGCAGCGGACAGGGTCGGAACACTGAAGCTTTCTTT. Translation: CASSGQGRNTEAFF.

The chain recombines TRBV25-1 with TRBJ1-3; 7 bases fit TRBD1. The CDR3 sequence is 14 residues long. Looked up from germline, CDR1 is MGHDK and CDR2 is SYGVNS. V was clipped by 5 bases and J by 2 bases; unmatched bases: 3. CDR3 loop: CASSRQGPGNTIYF. In DNA, the CDR3 is TGTGCCAGCAGTCGACAGGGTCCTGGAAACACCATATATTTT.

V is TRBV28 and J is TRBJ2-4; a weak D match, TRBD2 (7 bases). The CDR3 sequence is 15 residues long. Trimming took 2 bases from V and 0 from J, leaving 8 bases between them. Germline CDR1 reads MDHEN; CDR2 reads SYDVKM. The CDR3 region is CASSLRGAAKNIQYF. The CDR3 DNA follows: TGTGCCAGCAGTTTACGGGGGGCAGCCAAAAACATTCAGTACTTC.

This chain connects TRBV5-1 to TRBJ1-1; D possibly corresponds to TRBD1 (6 bases). Trimming pared 4 bases from V and 3 bases from J, leaving 16 bases between. The CDR3 totals 15 residues. The germline V gene encodes CDR1 SGHRS and CDR2 YFSETQ. The CDR3: CASSPTAGADTEAFF. CDR3 bases: TGCGCCAGCAGCCCTACCGCGGGGGCGGACACTGAAGCTTTCTTT.